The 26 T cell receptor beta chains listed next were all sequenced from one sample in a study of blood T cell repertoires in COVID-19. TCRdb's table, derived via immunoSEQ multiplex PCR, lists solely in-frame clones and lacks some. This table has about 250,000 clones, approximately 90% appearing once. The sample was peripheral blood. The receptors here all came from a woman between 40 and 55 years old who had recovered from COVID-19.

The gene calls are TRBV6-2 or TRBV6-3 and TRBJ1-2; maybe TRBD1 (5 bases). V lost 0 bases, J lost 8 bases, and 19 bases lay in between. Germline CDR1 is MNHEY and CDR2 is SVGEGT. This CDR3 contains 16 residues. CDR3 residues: CASSYSYKDSRWGYTF. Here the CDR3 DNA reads TGTGCCAGCAGTTACTCGTACAAAGACAGCCGCTGGGGCTACACCTTC.

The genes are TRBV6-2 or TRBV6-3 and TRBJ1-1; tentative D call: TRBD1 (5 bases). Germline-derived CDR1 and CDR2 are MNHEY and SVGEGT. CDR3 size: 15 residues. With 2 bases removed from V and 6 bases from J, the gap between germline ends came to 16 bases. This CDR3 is CASSYETTGPSEAFF. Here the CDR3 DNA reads TGTGCCAGCAGTTACGAGACCACAGGCCCGTCTGAAGCTTTCTTT.

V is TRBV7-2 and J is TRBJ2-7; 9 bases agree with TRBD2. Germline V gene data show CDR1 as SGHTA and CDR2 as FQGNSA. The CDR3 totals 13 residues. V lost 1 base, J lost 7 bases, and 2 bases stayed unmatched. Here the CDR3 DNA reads TGTGCCAGCAGCTTAGGGACTAGCGATGAGCAGTACTTC. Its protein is CASSLGTSDEQYF.

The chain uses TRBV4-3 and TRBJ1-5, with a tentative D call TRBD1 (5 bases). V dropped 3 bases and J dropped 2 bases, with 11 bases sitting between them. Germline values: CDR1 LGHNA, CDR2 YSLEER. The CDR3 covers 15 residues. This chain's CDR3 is CASSQAGGGNQPQHF. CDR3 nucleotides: TGCGCCAGCAGCCAGGCCGGAGGGGGCAATCAGCCCCAGCATTTT.

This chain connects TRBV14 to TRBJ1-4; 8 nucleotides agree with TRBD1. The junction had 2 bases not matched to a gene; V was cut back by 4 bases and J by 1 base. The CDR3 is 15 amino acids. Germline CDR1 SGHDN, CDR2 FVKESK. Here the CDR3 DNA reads TGTGCCAGCAGCCCCGGACAGGGAACTAATGAAAAACTGTTTTTT. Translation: CASSPGQGTNEKLFF.

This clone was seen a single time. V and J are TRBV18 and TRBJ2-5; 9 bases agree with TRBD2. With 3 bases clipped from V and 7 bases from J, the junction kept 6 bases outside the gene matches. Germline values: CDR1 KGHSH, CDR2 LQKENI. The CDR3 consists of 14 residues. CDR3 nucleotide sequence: TGTGCCAGCTCACCCCCCCTTAGCGGGGGGACCCAGTACTTC. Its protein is CASSPPLSGGTQYF.

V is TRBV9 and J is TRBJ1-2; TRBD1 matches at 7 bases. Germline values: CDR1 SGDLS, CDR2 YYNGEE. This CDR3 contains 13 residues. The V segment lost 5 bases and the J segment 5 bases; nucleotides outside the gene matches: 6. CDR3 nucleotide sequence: TGTGCCAGCAGAGGGGGACAGCGGTATGGCTACACCTTC. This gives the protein CASRGGQRYGYTF.

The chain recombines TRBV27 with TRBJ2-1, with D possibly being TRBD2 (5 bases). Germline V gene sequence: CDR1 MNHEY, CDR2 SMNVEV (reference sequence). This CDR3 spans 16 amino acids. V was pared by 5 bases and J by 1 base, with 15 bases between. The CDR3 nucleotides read TGTGCCAGCAGTCCCCCGGGGAGTAGGTCCTACAATGAGCAGTTCTTC. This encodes CASSPPGSRSYNEQFF.

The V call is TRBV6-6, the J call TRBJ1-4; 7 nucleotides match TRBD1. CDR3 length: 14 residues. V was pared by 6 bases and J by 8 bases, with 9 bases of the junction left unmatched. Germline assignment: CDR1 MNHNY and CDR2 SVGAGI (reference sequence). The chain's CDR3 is CASSPGGSLEKLFF. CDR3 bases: TGTGCCAGCAGCCCAGGGGGGTCCTTGGAAAAACTGTTTTTT.

In DNA, the CDR3 is TGTGCCAGCAGTCCCCCCAGGGGTGGAAACACTGAAGCTTTCTTT. Protein: CASSPPRGGNTEAFF. This chain links TRBV6-4 with TRBJ1-1; D might be TRBD1 (6 bases). Germline V gene lookup returns CDR1 MRHNA and CDR2 SNTAGT. The V end was cut by 5 bases, the J end by 2 bases, with 15 bases between. The CDR3 length is 15 residues.

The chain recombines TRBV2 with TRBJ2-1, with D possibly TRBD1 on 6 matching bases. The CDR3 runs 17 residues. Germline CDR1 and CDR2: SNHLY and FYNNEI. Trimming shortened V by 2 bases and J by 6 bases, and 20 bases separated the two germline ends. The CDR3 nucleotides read TGTGCCAGCAGTGAAACGGTCGTGGGGGCGGTCGCCAATGAGCAGTTCTTC. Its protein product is CASSETVVGAVANEQFF.

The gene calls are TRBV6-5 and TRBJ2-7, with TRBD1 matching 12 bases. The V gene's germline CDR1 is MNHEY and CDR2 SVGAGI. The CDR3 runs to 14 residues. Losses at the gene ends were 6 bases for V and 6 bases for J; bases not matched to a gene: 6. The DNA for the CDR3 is TGTGCCAGCAGGGGGACAGGGGGCCGGGTCGAGCAGTACTTC. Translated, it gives CASRGTGGRVEQYF.

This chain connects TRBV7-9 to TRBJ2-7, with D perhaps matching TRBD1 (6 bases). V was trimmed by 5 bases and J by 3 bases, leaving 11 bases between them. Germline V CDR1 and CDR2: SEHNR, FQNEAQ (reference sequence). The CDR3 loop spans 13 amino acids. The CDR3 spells CASSPEDSYEQYV. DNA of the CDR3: TGTGCCAGCAGCCCCGAGGACAGCTACGAGCAGTACGTC.

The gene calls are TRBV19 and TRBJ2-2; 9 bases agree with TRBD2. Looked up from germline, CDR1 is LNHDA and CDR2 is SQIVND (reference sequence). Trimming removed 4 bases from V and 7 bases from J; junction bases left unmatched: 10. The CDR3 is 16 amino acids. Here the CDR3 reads CASSTLVAGVGGELFF. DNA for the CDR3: TGTGCCAGTAGTACGCTGGTAGCGGGAGTGGGCGGGGAGCTGTTTTTT.

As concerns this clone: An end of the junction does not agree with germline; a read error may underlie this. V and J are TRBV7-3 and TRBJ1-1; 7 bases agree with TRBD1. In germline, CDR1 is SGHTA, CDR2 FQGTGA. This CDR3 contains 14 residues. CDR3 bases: TGTGCCAGCAGCGGCCGGACAGGAAATGTACTGGTGAACTTT. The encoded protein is CASSGRTGNVLVNF.

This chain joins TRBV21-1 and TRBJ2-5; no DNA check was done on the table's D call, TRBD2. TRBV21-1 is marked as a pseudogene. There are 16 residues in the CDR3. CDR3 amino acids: CASSGLAVPYQETQYF. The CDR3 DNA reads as TGTGCCAGCAGCGGACTAGCGGTACCGTACCAAGAGACCCAGTACTTC.

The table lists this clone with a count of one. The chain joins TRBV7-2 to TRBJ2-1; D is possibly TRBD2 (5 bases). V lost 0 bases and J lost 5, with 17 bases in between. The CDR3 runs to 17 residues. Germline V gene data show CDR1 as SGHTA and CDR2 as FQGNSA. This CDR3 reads CASSLARGAEPNNEQFF. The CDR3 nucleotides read TGTGCCAGCAGCTTAGCCCGGGGAGCGGAGCCCAACAATGAGCAGTTCTTC.

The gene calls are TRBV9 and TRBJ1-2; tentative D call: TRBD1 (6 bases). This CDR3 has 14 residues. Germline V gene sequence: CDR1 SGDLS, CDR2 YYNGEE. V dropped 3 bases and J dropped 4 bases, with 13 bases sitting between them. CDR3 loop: CASSALGTLYGYTF. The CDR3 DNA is TGTGCCAGCAGCGCTCTGGGGACACTCTATGGCTACACCTTC.

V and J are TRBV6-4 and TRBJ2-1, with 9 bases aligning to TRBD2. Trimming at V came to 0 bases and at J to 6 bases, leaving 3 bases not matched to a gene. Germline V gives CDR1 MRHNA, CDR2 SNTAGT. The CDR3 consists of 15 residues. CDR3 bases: TGTGCCAGCAGTGACTCGGGACTAGCCGTCAATGAGCAGTTCTTC. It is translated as CASSDSGLAVNEQFF.

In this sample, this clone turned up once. The chain's CDR3 is CASSLGSGGSPNEKLFF. CDR3 coding DNA: TGTGCCAGCAGCTTAGGGTCGGGGGGATCCCCTAATGAAAAACTGTTTTTT. J is TRBJ1-4 and V is TRBV7-9; perhaps TRBD1 as D (5 bases). V was trimmed by 1 base and J by 3 bases, leaving 15 bases between them. The germline V gene encodes CDR1 SEHNR and CDR2 FQNEAQ (reference sequence). CDR3 length: 17 residues.

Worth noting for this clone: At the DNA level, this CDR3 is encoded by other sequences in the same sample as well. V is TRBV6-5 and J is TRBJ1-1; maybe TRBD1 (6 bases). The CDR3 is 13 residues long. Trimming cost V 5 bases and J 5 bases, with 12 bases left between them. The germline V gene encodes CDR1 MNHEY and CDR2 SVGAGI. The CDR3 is CASSLTGRTEAFF. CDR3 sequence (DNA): TGTGCCAGCAGTCTCACAGGGAGAACTGAAGCTTTCTTT.

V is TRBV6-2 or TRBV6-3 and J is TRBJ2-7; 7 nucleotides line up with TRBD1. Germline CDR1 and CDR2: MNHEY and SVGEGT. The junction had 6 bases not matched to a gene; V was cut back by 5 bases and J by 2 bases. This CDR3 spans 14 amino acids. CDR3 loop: CASSPAGGPYEQYV. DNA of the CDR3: TGTGCCAGCAGTCCCGCAGGGGGACCCTACGAGCAGTACGTC.

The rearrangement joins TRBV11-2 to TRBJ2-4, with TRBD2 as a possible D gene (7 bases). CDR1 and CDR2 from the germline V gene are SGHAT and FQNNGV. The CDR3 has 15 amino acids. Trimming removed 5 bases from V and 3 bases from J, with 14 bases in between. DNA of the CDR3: TGTGCCAGCAGCGGGGGGGGCTCGGGCAAAAACATTCAGTACTTC. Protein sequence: CASSGGGSGKNIQYF.

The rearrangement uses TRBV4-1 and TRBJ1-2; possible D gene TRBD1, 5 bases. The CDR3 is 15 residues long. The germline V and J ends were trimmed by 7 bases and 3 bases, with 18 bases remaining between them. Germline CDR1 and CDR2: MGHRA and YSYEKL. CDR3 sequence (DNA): TGCGCCAGCACCAAAGGGGTCAGGGACTACTATGGCTACACCTTC. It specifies CASTKGVRDYYGYTF.

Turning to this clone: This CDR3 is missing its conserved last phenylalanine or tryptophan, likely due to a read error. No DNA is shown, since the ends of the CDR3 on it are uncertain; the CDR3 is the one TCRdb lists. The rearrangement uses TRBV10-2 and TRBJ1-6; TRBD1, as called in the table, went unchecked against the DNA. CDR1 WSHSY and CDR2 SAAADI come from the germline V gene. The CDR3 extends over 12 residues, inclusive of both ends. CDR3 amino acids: CASSQLALTDGV.

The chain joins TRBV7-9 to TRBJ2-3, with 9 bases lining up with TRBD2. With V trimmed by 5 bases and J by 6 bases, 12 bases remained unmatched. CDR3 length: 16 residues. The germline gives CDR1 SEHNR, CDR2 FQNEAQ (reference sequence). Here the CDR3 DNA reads TGTGCCAGCAGCCGAGGTCCGCTAGCGGGGCCTGATACGCAGTATTTT. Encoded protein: CASSRGPLAGPDTQYF.